These 31 T cell receptor beta chains were sequenced from one sample in a study of glioma-infiltrating T cells. Amplification of TCR alpha and beta CDR3 regions from RNA used iRepertoire nested multiplex PCR. TCRdb used MiXCR to reprocess the multiplex PCR reads, holding one entry per CDR3 protein. The sample carries fewer than 200,000 distinct CDR3 sequences, around 32% recorded once. Sequencing used glioma tissue, nonneoplastic brain tissue, or PBMCs (not recorded which). These receptor sequences come from a human donor with low-grade glioma or glioblastoma, undergoing nonglioma brain surgery, or in good health (not recorded which).

This clonotype was seen repeatedly, ten times or more. V is TRBV7-2 and J is TRBJ2-5, with D uncertain. Germline V lookup: CDR1 SGHTA, CDR2 FQGNSA. This CDR3 has 13 residues. V gave up 3 bases and J gave up 6 bases, with 11 bases separating them. This chain's CDR3 is CASSFLPLQTQYF. The CDR3 DNA follows: TGTGCCAGCAGCTTTCTTCCTCTTCAGACCCAGTACTTC.

This clonotype was picked up a small number of times. The chain has TRBV30 and TRBJ1-5; D ambiguous. Germline values: CDR1 GTSNPN, CDR2 SVGIG (reference sequence). V lost 0 bases to trimming and J lost 7 bases, with 10 bases between them. The CDR3 is 13 amino acids. This chain's CDR3 is CAWSVKGSQPQHF. CDR3 DNA sequence: TGTGCCTGGAGTGTCAAAGGGAGCCAGCCCCAGCATTTT.

This clonotype was seen repeatedly, ten times or more. This chain connects TRBV24-1 to TRBJ2-3, with D hard to call. V lost 3 bases and J lost 4, with 7 bases in between. The germline V gene has CDR1 KGHDR and CDR2 SFDVKD. The CDR3 runs 13 residues. The CDR3 coding sequence is TGTGCCACCAGTGATACACTATCAGATACGCAGTATTTT. Its translation is CATSDTLSDTQYF.

Many counts were recorded for this clonotype. This chain uses TRBV6-1 with TRBJ2-1; perhaps D is TRBD1 or TRBD2 (5 bases each). CDR1 and CDR2 (germline): MNHNS, SASEGT. The CDR3 covers 14 residues. The V end was cut by 6 bases, the J end by 5 bases, with 14 bases between. The CDR3 here is CASRGPGYHNEQFF. DNA for the CDR3: TGTGCCAGCAGGGGACCGGGGTACCACAATGAGCAGTTCTTC.

This clonotype was counted between two and nine times. This chain links TRBV12-3 or TRBV12-4 with TRBJ2-7; maybe TRBD2 (5 bases). This CDR3 is 13 amino acids long. V lost 3 bases and J 2 bases, leaving 8 bases between the germline ends. CDR3 DNA sequence: TGTGCCAGCAGTTTCGCTAGCACCTACGAGCAGTACTTC. This codes for CASSFASTYEQYF.

Details on this clonotype: This clone may be a read error of a much larger clone one base away. The chain recombines TRBV7-2 with TRBJ2-5; 8 bases align to TRBD1. Germline values: CDR1 SGHTA, CDR2 FQGNSA. The CDR3 runs to 15 residues. CDR3 loop: CASSPRTGSQGTQYF. CDR3 in DNA: TGTGCCAGCAGCCCAAGGACAGGGTCCCAAGGGACCCAGTACTTC.

This clonotype was seen a handful of times. The genes are TRBV19 and TRBJ1-2; D uncertain. Trimming left V 4 bases short and J 2 bases short, with 11 bases between. This CDR3 has 14 residues. CDR1 is LNHDA and CDR2 is SQIVND in the germline V gene (reference sequence). The CDR3, as DNA: TGTGCCAGTAGTAGGGCCCCTCTCAACTATGGCTACACCTTC. Residues: CASSRAPLNYGYTF.

This clonotype was counted only a few times. CDR3 sequence: CASSELAGLYNEQFF. CDR3 nucleotide sequence: TGTGCCAGCAGTGAACTAGCGGGACTATACAATGAGCAGTTCTTC. The V call is TRBV2, the J call TRBJ2-1, with 9 bases that match TRBD2. This CDR3 is built from 15 residues. J was trimmed by 4 bases and V by 2 bases; bases with no gene match: 3. Germline values: CDR1 SNHLY, CDR2 FYNNEI.

This clonotype was seen ten or more times. The chain combines TRBV4-3 with TRBJ2-7; 7 bases match TRBD1. The CDR3 totals 15 residues. Germline-derived CDR1 and CDR2 are LGHNA and YSLEER. Unmatched junction bases numbered 5, after V lost 0 bases and J lost 3 bases. The CDR3 region is CASSQDGDSIYEQYF. In nucleotides, the CDR3 is TGCGCCAGCAGCCAAGATGGGGACAGCATCTACGAGCAGTACTTC.

The gene calls are TRBV5-4 and TRBJ2-2; a weak D match, TRBD1 (6 bases). V lost 4 bases and J lost 7, with 20 bases in between. The CDR3 is 16 residues long. Germline CDR1 reads SGHNT; CDR2 reads YYREEE (reference sequence). In DNA form, the CDR3 reads TGTGCCAGCAGCGGTCCACAGGGCGCCCTGAGCGGGGAGCTGTTTTTT. This codes for CASSGPQGALSGELFF. The full variable domain, completed using reference TRBV5-4 and TRBJ2-2, is ETGVTQSPTHLIKTRGQQVTLRCSSQSGHNTVSWYQQALGQGPQFIFQYYREEENGRGNFPPRFSGLQFPNYSSELNVNALELDDSALYLCASSGPQGALSGELFFGEGSRLTVL.

Comments on this clonotype: This may arise from a read error, as a much more abundant clone is one base away. This chain joins TRBV9 and TRBJ2-7, with 12 bases fitting TRBD2. CDR3 length: 15 residues. Germline CDR1 and CDR2: SGDLS and YYNGEE. The V gene end was trimmed by 3 bases and the J gene end by 7 bases; junction bases not matched to a gene: 8. The CDR3 protein is CASSERLAGADEQYF. DNA of the CDR3: TGTGCCAGCAGCGAACGACTAGCGGGAGCCGATGAGCAGTACTTC.

There are many counts of this clonotype. This sequence joins TRBV27 and TRBJ1-1; TRBD1 aligns across 7 bases. Germline V lookup: CDR1 MNHEY, CDR2 SMNVEV (reference sequence). CDR3 size: 14 residues. V was clipped by 6 bases and J by 4 bases; unmatched bases: 8. As DNA, the CDR3 is TGTGCCAGCAGCCGCACCAGGGGGGCCACTGAAGCTTTCTTT. Protein product: CASSRTRGATEAFF.

This clonotype showed up many times. The chain combines TRBV6-6 with TRBJ2-1; TRBD2 aligns across 8 bases. V dropped 0 bases and J dropped 4; count of bases not matched to a gene: 5. Germline V gene data show CDR1 as MNHNY and CDR2 as SVGAGI (reference sequence). This CDR3 is built from 16 residues. The CDR3: CASSYSSGTRYNEQFF. The CDR3, as DNA: TGTGCCAGCAGTTACTCGTCCGGGACTAGATACAATGAGCAGTTCTTC.

With respect to this clonotype: An end of the junction does not agree with germline; a read error may underlie this. The rearrangement links TRBV6-1 to TRBJ1-6; TRBD1 might be the D (5 bases). Germline assignment: CDR1 MNHNS and CDR2 SASEGT. The length of the CDR3 is 15 residues. CDR3 protein: CAGRGNRLYNSPLHF. In nucleotides, the CDR3 is TGTGCCGGCAGAGGGAACAGGCTATATAATTCACCCCTCCACTTT.

This clonotype was counted many times. V and J are TRBV12-3 or TRBV12-4 and TRBJ2-2; TRBD1 aligns across 9 bases. The CDR3 has 15 amino acids. V dropped 7 bases and J dropped 7; count of bases not matched to a gene: 10. CDR3 protein: CASNSGDRVGGELFF. The CDR3 DNA follows: TGTGCCAGCAACTCCGGGGACAGGGTCGGCGGGGAGCTGTTTTTT.

The sample holds many counts of this clonotype. The V and J genes are TRBV7-2 and TRBJ1-6; 8 positions match TRBD1. Trimming took 0 bases from V and 7 from J; bases not matched to a gene: 5. Germline V gene sequence: CDR1 SGHTA, CDR2 FQGNSA. The CDR3 consists of 16 residues. CDR3 loop: CASSLAPDRGNSPLHF. CDR3 coding DNA: TGTGCCAGCAGCTTAGCCCCCGACAGGGGAAATTCACCCCTCCACTTT.

This clonotype has ten or more counts. This chain's CDR3 is CASSPLSPPYRDRDYTEAFF. The CDR3 DNA reads as TGTGCCAGCAGTCCCCTGTCACCCCCTTACCGGGACAGAGACTACACTGAAGCTTTCTTT. This chain connects TRBV27 to TRBJ1-1; 7 positions agree with TRBD1. J gave up 3 bases and V 5 bases, and 24 bases lay outside the gene matches. The CDR3 sequence is 20 residues long. The germline CDR1 and CDR2 sequences are MNHEY and SMNVEV (reference sequence).

This rearrangement joins TRBV7-8 to TRBJ2-7, with 7 bases aligning to TRBD1. The CDR3 spans 17 residues. Germline V gene lookup returns CDR1 SGHVS and CDR2 FQNEAQ. After removal of 1 base from V and 5 bases from J, the junction contained 14 bases not matched to a gene. The DNA of the CDR3 is TGTGCCAGCAGCTTAGTATCTTTGGGACAGTTCGCCAACGAGCAGTACTTC. Translation: CASSLVSLGQFANEQYF.

The chain combines TRBV20-1 with TRBJ2-5, with 13 nucleotides matching TRBD2. Germline V gene lookup returns CDR1 DFQATT and CDR2 SNEGSKA (reference sequence). This CDR3 has 13 amino acids. V lost 6 bases and J lost 5; bases outside the gene matches: 3. CDR3 bases: TGCAGTGCCTGGACTAGCGGGAGTGAGACCCAGTACTTC. Amino acids: CSAWTSGSETQYF.

This clonotype was counted ten times or more. V and J are TRBV6-6 and TRBJ2-3, with 10 nucleotides matching TRBD1. Germline CDR1 reads MNHNY; CDR2 reads SVGAGI (reference sequence). This CDR3 comprises 17 residues. V dropped 2 bases and J dropped 4; count of bases not matched to a gene: 9. As DNA, the CDR3 is TGTGCCAGCAGTTACCGGAGGGGGACAGGGGATCCAGATACGCAGTATTTT. This gives the protein CASSYRRGTGDPDTQYF.

This clonotype has ten or more counts. V usage is TRBV12-3 or TRBV12-4 and J usage is TRBJ1-3, with 7 positions matching TRBD1. The CDR3 covers 14 residues. J was trimmed by 3 bases and V by 2 bases; bases with no gene match: 1. The CDR3 spells CASSLQGGGNTIYF. The CDR3 region has the DNA TGTGCCAGCAGTTTACAGGGGGGTGGAAACACCATATATTTT.

In its sample, this clonotype was seen many times. The rearrangement uses TRBV2 and TRBJ1-5, with 9 bases fitting TRBD1. This CDR3 region has 15 residues. Trimming removed 6 bases from V and 7 bases from J; junction bases left unmatched: 10. The germline V gene has CDR1 SNHLY and CDR2 FYNNEI. The CDR3 region has the DNA TGTGCCAGCAGGCTGGGACAGGGTTTGGGACAGCCCCAGCATTTT. Its protein product is CASRLGQGLGQPQHF.

The genes are TRBV27 and TRBJ1-1, with D possibly matching TRBD1 (5 bases). This CDR3 has 18 amino acids. Germline V gene sequence: CDR1 MNHEY, CDR2 SMNVEV (reference sequence). CDR3 sequence (DNA): TGTTCCCGCCGTTTAACGCCAGGAGGGGAAGGAATCGTCGAGGACGCTTTCTTT. This encodes CSRRLTPGGEGIVEDAFF.

V and J are TRBV19 and TRBJ2-1, with D tentatively TRBD1 (6 bases). V lost 7 bases and J lost 0, with 7 bases in between. This CDR3 has 13 residues. Germline CDR1 LNHDA, CDR2 SQIVND (reference sequence). CDR3 sequence reads: CASMDSSYNEQFF. The CDR3 bases are TGTGCCAGTATGGACAGCTCCTACAATGAGCAGTTCTTC. Supplemented by reference TRBV19 and TRBJ2-1, the full variable domain reads DGGITQSPKYLFRKEGQNVTLSCEQNLNHDAMYWYRQDPGQGLRLIYYSQIVNDFQKGDIAEGYSVSREKKESFPLTVTSAQKNPTAFYLCASMDSSYNEQFFGPGTRLTVL.

Note on this clonotype: Sequence at one end of the junction differs from germline and may be a read error. The rearrangement uses TRBV7-3 and TRBJ2-2; TRBD2 is a possible D gene (5 bases). This CDR3 contains 13 residues. Germline V gene sequence: CDR1 SGHTA, CDR2 FQGTGA. CDR3 amino acids: CASSGTLTGELLF. CDR3 in DNA: TGTGCCAGCAGCGGTACCCTCACCGGGGAGCTGCTTTTT. The full variable domain, completed using reference TRBV7-3 and TRBJ2-2, is GAGVSQTPSNKVTEKGKYVELRCDPISGHTALYWYRQSLGQGPEFLIYFQGTGAADDSGLPNDRFFAVRPEGSVSTLKIQRTERGDSAVYLCASSGTLTGELLFGEGSRLTVL.

The chain combines TRBV12-3 or TRBV12-4 with TRBJ1-3; TRBD1 aligns across 9 bases. CDR3 length: 18 residues. With V trimmed by 7 bases and J by 0 bases, 13 bases remained unmatched. Written as DNA, the CDR3 is TGTGCCAGCAAGCCGCGACCGGGACAGGGCGACTCTGGAAACACCATATATTTT. Translated: CASKPRPGQGDSGNTIYF.

The rearrangement links TRBV29-1 to TRBJ2-4; 8 nucleotides align to TRBD1. CDR1 and CDR2 from the germline V gene are SQVTM and ANQGSEA. J gave up 4 bases and V 4 bases, and 6 bases lay outside the gene matches. This CDR3 has 14 amino acids. CDR3 sequence (DNA): TGCAGCGTTGTCCCGGGACAGGAAAAAAACATTCAGTACTTC. Amino acid sequence: CSVVPGQEKNIQYF.

The chain joins TRBV5-1 to TRBJ2-2; 9 nucleotides match TRBD2. V dropped 1 base and J dropped 8; count of bases not matched to a gene: 6. There are 15 residues in the CDR3. The germline gives CDR1 SGHRS, CDR2 YFSETQ. CDR3 protein: CASSLSLAGAGELFF. The CDR3 nucleotides are TGCGCCAGCAGCTTGTCGTTAGCGGGAGCTGGGGAGCTGTTTTTT. Based on the CDR3 plus reference TRBV5-1 and TRBJ2-2, the full variable domain is KAGVTQTPRYLIKTRGQQVTLSCSPISGHRSVSWYQQTPGQGLQFLFEYFSETQRNKGNFPGRFSGRQFSNSRSEMNVSTLELGDSALYLCASSLSLAGAGELFFGEGSRLTVL.

To note about this clonotype: The junction departs from germline at one end; a sequencing error may be responsible. The rearrangement links TRBV6-6 to TRBJ2-6, with a weak D call TRBD2 (7 bases). The CDR3 has 20 amino acids. Germline V lookup: CDR1 MNHNY, CDR2 SVGAGI (reference sequence). CDR3 coding DNA: TGTGCCAGAAGTTACGGAACTCCGGGGGGCACCATCTCTGGGGCCAACGTCCTGACTTTC. Its protein product is CARSYGTPGGTISGANVLTF.

Here the CDR3 DNA reads TGTGCCAGCAGTTGGACTAGCGGGAGGTACATCGGCACAGATACGCAGTATTTT. It yields the protein CASSWTSGRYIGTDTQYF. The J gene is TRBJ2-3, the V gene TRBV6-5, with 14 bases identical to TRBD2. Trimming took 4 bases from V and 1 from J; bases not matched to a gene: 7. CDR1 is MNHEY and CDR2 is SVGAGI in the germline V gene. The CDR3 spans 18 residues.

In this sample, this clonotype turned up once. A much larger clonotype is one base distant, so this may be a read error. The chain has TRBV4-1 and TRBJ1-5; D not resolved. The CDR3 spans 15 residues. CDR1 and CDR2 (germline): MGHRA, YSYEKL. CDR3 DNA sequence: TGCGCCAGCAGCCAAGGGCCGGTCCCGAATCAGCCCCGGCATTTT. Its translation is CASSQGPVPNQPRHF.